The 11 T cell receptor beta chains below were found in one sample sequenced in a study of CD8 T cells in Susac syndrome. A quantity of roughly 0.5 to 1 ug RNA underwent reverse transcription using random hexamers. TCRdb re-called the immunoSEQ multiplex PCR reads through MiXCR, storing one row per CDR3 protein. The table shows about 300,000 distinct CDR3 sequences, with 85% occurring only once. Material: CD8+ T cells from PBMCs. Source of these receptors: a human donor with multiple sclerosis.

The chain is built from TRBV5-1 and TRBJ2-1; 8 bases match TRBD2. The CDR3 length is 16 residues. Germline CDR1 reads SGHRS; CDR2 reads YFSETQ. Trimming at V came to 2 bases and at J to 7 bases, leaving 11 bases not matched to a gene. Here the CDR3 reads CASSFPPSGSYNEQFF. DNA for the CDR3: TGCGCCAGCAGCTTCCCACCCAGCGGGAGTTATAATGAGCAGTTCTTC.

This chain links TRBV4-3 with TRBJ1-5; D possibly corresponds to TRBD1 (6 bases). The CDR3 contains 16 residues. V lost 1 base, J lost 2 bases, and 12 bases lay in between. Germline lookup yields CDR1 LGHNA and CDR2 YSLEER. CDR3 amino acids: CASSQGIGGGNQPQHF. CDR3 DNA sequence: TGCGCCAGCAGCCAAGGAATAGGGGGAGGCAATCAGCCCCAGCATTTT.

V is TRBV9 and J is TRBJ2-5, with 7 bases identical to TRBD1. The CDR3 contains 15 residues. The V and J ends lost 1 base and 2 bases, in that order; junction bases with no gene match: 5. Germline V gene lookup returns CDR1 SGDLS and CDR2 YYNGEE. This CDR3 reads CASSVQGELQETQYF. The CDR3 DNA reads as TGTGCCAGCAGCGTACAGGGGGAGCTACAAGAGACCCAGTACTTC. The whole variable domain, remainder taken from reference TRBV9 and TRBJ2-5, is DSGVTQTPKHLITATGQRVTLRCSPRSGDLSVYWYQQSLDQGLQFLIQYYNGEERAKGNILERFSAQQFPDLHSELNLSSLELGDSALYFCASSVQGELQETQYFGPGTRLLVL.

This clonotype is a singleton in its sample. The chain employs TRBV27 and TRBJ2-7; perhaps TRBD2 as D (5 bases). The V and J ends lost 3 bases and 2 bases respectively, with 8 bases between them. The CDR3 covers 13 residues. Germline V lookup: CDR1 MNHEY, CDR2 SMNVEV (reference sequence). The CDR3 here is CASSFGETYEQYF. The CDR3 bases are TGTGCCAGCAGTTTCGGGGAAACCTACGAGCAGTACTTC.

The rearrangement joins TRBV19 to TRBJ2-2, with TRBD1 identical over 7 bases. The CDR3 runs to 14 residues. Germline V gene lookup returns CDR1 LNHDA and CDR2 SQIVND (reference sequence). Trimming cost V 3 bases and J 4 bases; bases outside gene matches: 2. CDR3 region: CASSIGTVTGELFF. The CDR3 DNA follows: TGTGCCAGTAGTATCGGGACAGTCACCGGGGAGCTGTTTTTT. The variable domain in full, with the rest retrieved from reference TRBV19 and TRBJ2-2, is DGGITQSPKYLFRKEGQNVTLSCEQNLNHDAMYWYRQDPGQGLRLIYYSQIVNDFQKGDIAEGYSVSREKKESFPLTVTSAQKNPTAFYLCASSIGTVTGELFFGEGSRLTVL.

This chain joins TRBV20-1 and TRBJ2-7; D not certain. Per germline, CDR1 DFQATT and CDR2 SNEGSKA (reference sequence). V was trimmed by 3 bases and J by 0 bases, leaving 9 bases between them. This CDR3 region has 13 residues. The chain's CDR3 is CSARSQSSYEQYF. The CDR3, as DNA: TGCAGTGCTAGGTCTCAGAGCTCCTACGAGCAGTACTTC.

The chain uses TRBV6-6 and TRBJ1-1, with D tentatively TRBD1 (5 bases). The V and J ends lost 2 bases and 2 bases respectively, with 9 bases between them. The CDR3 runs to 14 residues. The germline V gene has CDR1 MNHNY and CDR2 SVGAGI (reference sequence). The CDR3 loop reads CASSYAGINTEAFF. CDR3 in DNA: TGTGCCAGCAGTTACGCAGGGATTAACACTGAAGCTTTCTTT.

The rearrangement links TRBV13 to TRBJ2-3; D remains ambiguous. Trimming removed 1 base from V and 7 bases from J, with 9 bases in between. The CDR3 is 13 amino acids. From germline, CDR1 is PRHDT and CDR2 FYEKMQ (reference sequence). The CDR3 DNA sequence: TGTGCCAGCAGCTTAGAGAGTGTCTATACGCAGTATTTT. Translated: CASSLESVYTQYF. The full variable domain, its missing parts supplied by reference TRBV13 and TRBJ2-3, is AAGVIQSPRHLIKEKRETATLKCYPIPRHDTVYWYQQGPGQDPQFLISFYEKMQSDKGSIPDRFSAQQFSDYHSELNMSSLELGDSALYFCASSLESVYTQYFGPGTRLTVL.

The chain employs TRBV29-1 and TRBJ2-7; D is perhaps TRBD2 (5 bases). V shed 3 bases and J shed 4 bases, with 10 bases lying between them. Looked up from germline, CDR1 is SQVTM and CDR2 is ANQGSEA. This CDR3 spans 12 amino acids. The CDR3 is CSVEDFEYEQYF. For the CDR3, the DNA is TGCAGCGTTGAGGACTTTGAATACGAGCAGTACTTC.

This clonotype occurred a few times. The chain joins TRBV6-1 to TRBJ2-7, with a weak D call TRBD1 (6 bases). The CDR3 has 14 residues. Germline V gene lookup returns CDR1 MNHNS and CDR2 SASEGT. The V and J ends lost 3 bases and 3 bases respectively, with 12 bases between them. In nucleotides, the CDR3 is TGTGCCAGCAGTGAGGACAGAAACTTCTACGAGCAGTACTTC. Protein sequence: CASSEDRNFYEQYF.

The V gene is TRBV21-1, the J gene TRBJ2-7; no check of the table's D call, TRBD1, against the DNA was made. TRBV21-1 corresponds to a pseudogene. This CDR3 contains 18 residues. CDR3 bases: TGTGCCAGCAGCAAAGCTCGGGAAATGACAGGGGTCGTGTACGAGCAGTACTTC. Translation: CASSKAREMTGVVYEQYF.